This paragraph reports one T cell receptor (beta chain). The data originate from a study of blood T cell repertoires in COVID-19. Looking at the study overall: T cells, B-cell-depleted T cells, or PBMCs provided the cDNA or gDNA that served as material.

The CDR3 covers 14 residues. The germline V gene has CDR1 SEHNR and CDR2 FQNEAQ (reference sequence). The junction had 2 bases not matched to a gene; V was cut back by 5 bases and J by 2 bases. The cohort comprised adults aged about 18 to 90 years residing in approximately 25 US areas. Clinical history reported by participants formed the basis on which cohorts were assigned. Original analysis: Estimation of nucleated cell counts was performed using reference gene primer amplification. Generated by immunoSEQ multiplex PCR, the TCRdb table keeps only in-frame clones and is missing some. V and J calls plus clone size are reproduced from that table; the DNA served to infer D and trimming. The profile shows roughly 290,000 clones, nearly 90% of them singletons.

The sequence came from a young woman with acute COVID-19. The chain is built from TRBV7-9 and TRBJ2-3; 9 nucleotides line up with TRBD1. Sequenced material: PBMCs or T cells enriched from blood (not recorded which). The CDR3 bases are TGTGCCAGCAGCAGGGACAGGGTCACAGATACGCAGTATTTT. Translated, it gives CASSRDRVTDTQYF.